A selection of T cell receptor beta chains follows, all from one sample in a study of blood T cell repertoires in COVID-19. TCRdb keeps only in-frame clones here, not all; method: immunoSEQ multiplex PCR. The table lists about 140,000 clones, 76% of them singletons. Material: peripheral blood. The receptors were gathered from a woman older than 75 with active or convalescent COVID-19. The CDR3 runs from the conserved cysteine through the conserved F or W. D genes are given only for firm matches. The size field is filled for only some rows; it gives once, few, many or a size class.

d_call	clone_size	v_call	j_call	cdr3_aa	cdr3_nt
NA	NA	TRBV27	TRBJ1-5	CASTNHGGNQPQHF	TGTGCCAGCACCAATCACGGTGGCAATCAGCCCCAGCATTTT
NA	NA	TRBV12-3/TRBV12-4	TRBJ1-1	CASGRFNTEAFF	TGTGCCAGCGGCAGGTTCAACACTGAAGCTTTCTTT
TRBD2	NA	TRBV11-2	TRBJ2-1	CASRPSGGYNEQFF	TGTGCCAGCAGGCCTAGCGGGGGATACAATGAGCAGTTCTTC
NA	NA	TRBV5-6	TRBJ1-5	CASSPWWASGLSNQPQHF	TGTGCCAGCAGCCCGTGGTGGGCATCGGGACTTAGCAATCAGCCCCAGCATTTT
TRBD1	many	TRBV7-9	TRBJ1-2	CASSGQVYGYTF	TGTGCCAGCAGTGGACAGGTCTATGGCTACACCTTC
TRBD1	NA	TRBV5-6	TRBJ2-1	CASSLFRGLYNEQFF	TGTGCCAGCAGCTTGTTCAGGGGGCTCTACAATGAGCAGTTCTTC
TRBD1	NA	TRBV27	TRBJ2-7	CASSPGTGGYEQYF	TGTGCCAGCAGCCCCGGGACAGGGGGTTACGAGCAGTACTTC
NA	few	TRBV27	TRBJ2-7	CASSAVKNSYEQYF	TGTGCCAGCAGCGCAGTCAAAAACTCCTACGAGCAGTACTTC
NA	NA	TRBV21-1	TRBJ1-1	CASSKGGGNTEAFF	TGTGCCAGCAGCAAAGGGGGCGGGAACACTGAAGCTTTCTTT
TRBD1	NA	TRBV30	TRBJ2-7	CAWSFKGQGFYEQYF	TGTGCCTGGAGTTTCAAGGGACAGGGTTTCTACGAGCAGTACTTC
TRBD1	few	TRBV20-1	TRBJ1-1	CSARSTGRAFF	TGCAGTGCTAGGTCGACAGGGAGGGCTTTCTTT
NA	NA	TRBV6-5	TRBJ2-6	CASSQGHSGANVLTF	TGTGCCAGCTCCCAGGGGCATTCAGGGGCCAACGTCCTGACTTTC
TRBD1	NA	TRBV28	TRBJ2-1	CASRKQGAGEQFF	TGTGCCAGCAGGAAACAGGGGGCCGGGGAGCAGTTCTTC
TRBD2	NA	TRBV9	TRBJ2-2	CASSARDGTVAGDTGELFF	TGTGCCAGCAGCGCGAGAGATGGGACGGTAGCGGGGGACACCGGGGAGCTGTTTTTT
NA	NA	TRBV6-6	TRBJ1-5	CASSRLGGSGNQPQHF	TGTGCCAGCAGTCGACTTGGGGGGTCGGGCAATCAGCCCCAGCATTTT
NA	NA	TRBV30	TRBJ2-1	CAWTRPRDNEQFF	TGTGCCTGGACTAGGCCGCGGGACAATGAGCAGTTCTTC
NA	NA	TRBV27	TRBJ2-7	CASRSGAREQYF	TGTGCCAGCAGGTCGGGAGCCCGTGAGCAGTACTTC
NA	NA	TRBV5-4	TRBJ2-2	CASSWTANTGELFF	TGTGCCAGCAGTTGGACAGCGAACACCGGGGAGCTGTTTTTT
TRBD1	NA	TRBV4-1	TRBJ2-3	CASSRGQGVADTQYF	TGCGCCAGCAGCCGCGGACAGGGGGTCGCAGATACGCAGTATTTT
TRBD2	NA	TRBV19	TRBJ2-3	CASRLAGATDTQYF	TGTGCCAGTAGACTAGCGGGGGCCACAGATACGCAGTATTTT
TRBD2	once	TRBV2	TRBJ2-5	CAGGTSGGRETQYF	TGTGCCGGCGGGACTAGCGGGGGACGGGAGACCCAGTACTTC
NA	NA	TRBV3-1/TRBV3-2	TRBJ2-7	CASSQRGGDPSYEQYF	TGTGCCAGCAGCCAAAGGGGGGGGGATCCCTCCTACGAGCAGTACTTC